Following are 9 T cell receptor beta chains from one sample sequenced in a study of cytomegalovirus exposure and HLA in healthy donors. PCR primers comprised 60 Vbeta and 13 Jbeta primers. Clones were read by immunoSEQ multiplex PCR, and TCRdb kept only the in-frame ones, dropping some. The sample contains about 110,000 clones, nearly 70% of which appear only once. The sample taken for sequencing was PBMCs. All receptors derive from a woman in her seventies in good health and CMV-seropositive.

J is TRBJ2-3 and V is TRBV30; D is ambiguous. Germline V gene sequence: CDR1 GTSNPN, CDR2 SVGIG (reference sequence). V was cut by 2 bases and J by 8 bases, with 11 bases left in between. The CDR3 totals 12 residues. CDR3 nucleotides: TGTGCCTGGAGTCGGAGAGTAGGTACGCAGTATTTT. This sequence encodes CAWSRRVGTQYF. The full variable domain, in which reference TRBV30 and TRBJ2-3 provide the parts outside the CDR3, is SQTIHQWPATLVQPVGSPLSLECTVEGTSNPNLYWYRQAAGRGLQLLFYSVGIGQISSEVPQNLSASRPQDRQFILSSKKLLLSDSGFYLCAWSRRVGTQYFGPGTRLTVL.

The chain combines TRBV6-1 with TRBJ2-3; perhaps TRBD2 as D (5 bases). The CDR3 extends over 15 amino acids. Trimming pared 8 bases from V and 4 bases from J, leaving 19 bases between. Germline assignment: CDR1 MNHNS and CDR2 SASEGT. The CDR3 loop is CASLRTLLPPDTQYF. Written as DNA, the CDR3 is TGTGCCAGCTTACGGACTCTTCTGCCCCCAGATACGCAGTATTTT.

This sequence joins TRBV18 and TRBJ2-3; TRBD2 agrees at 7 bases. Trimming cost V 4 bases and J 1 base; bases outside gene matches: 5. CDR3 size: 15 residues. Germline values: CDR1 KGHSH, CDR2 LQKENI. CDR3: CASSQAGLRTDTQYF. The CDR3 DNA reads TGTGCCAGCTCACAAGCGGGACTTCGCACAGATACGCAGTATTTT.

The rearrangement uses TRBV20-1 and TRBJ1-1, with D unclear. CDR1 is DFQATT and CDR2 is SNEGSKA in the germline V gene (reference sequence). The CDR3 consists of 11 residues. V lost 5 bases, J lost 6 bases, and 10 bases lay in between. CDR3 DNA: TGCAGTGCTCTGGGAGTCCCTGAAGCTTTCTTT. Translation: CSALGVPEAFF.

The chain combines TRBV6-5 with TRBJ1-2; TRBD1 matches 7 bases. Germline trimming cut 6 bases from V and 8 bases from J; bases unmatched to any gene: 6. Germline CDR1 MNHEY, CDR2 SVGAGI. The CDR3 runs to 12 residues. The CDR3 loop reads CASRPTGYGYTF. Written as DNA, the CDR3 is TGTGCCAGCAGGCCGACAGGGTACGGCTACACCTTC.

As concerns this clone: Other DNA sequences in this sample translate to the same CDR3. This chain uses TRBV5-1 with TRBJ1-5, with D perhaps TRBD1 (6 bases). V gave up 0 bases and J gave up 1 base, with 11 bases separating them. CDR3 size: 16 residues. CDR1 SGHRS and CDR2 YFSETQ come from the germline V gene. The CDR3 nucleotides read TGCGCCAGCAGCTTGGAAGGGGGAAAGAGCAATCAGCCCCAGCATTTT. The encoded protein is CASSLEGGKSNQPQHF.

V usage is TRBV9 and J usage is TRBJ1-1, with a weak D call TRBD1 (5 bases). This CDR3 comprises 12 residues. The germline V gene encodes CDR1 SGDLS and CDR2 YYNGEE. Trimming shortened V by 6 bases and J by 5 bases, and 11 bases separated the two germline ends. CDR3 amino acids: CASIGGWTEAFF. CDR3 in DNA: TGTGCCAGCATTGGGGGGTGGACTGAAGCTTTCTTT.

Written as DNA, the CDR3 is TGCGCCAGCAGCTTGGAAGGAGCGCTCTACAATGAGCAGTTCTTC. This encodes CASSLEGALYNEQFF. J is TRBJ2-1 and V is TRBV5-1; D not resolved. Germline CDR1 SGHRS, CDR2 YFSETQ. The CDR3 runs 15 residues. The V end lost 0 bases, the J end lost 3 bases, and 10 bases lay between the germline ends.

J is TRBJ1-2 and V is TRBV18; 11 nucleotides agree with TRBD1. V gave up 4 bases and J gave up 5 bases; unmatched junction bases: 6. The CDR3 has 15 amino acids. Germline V gene data show CDR1 as KGHSH and CDR2 as LQKENI. CDR3 sequence: CASSLSGQGEYGYTF. CDR3 in DNA: TGTGCCAGCTCACTTTCGGGACAGGGGGAGTATGGCTACACCTTC.